This TCR beta chain was found in a study of identifying expanded T cells in peripheral blood. Study observations and caveats: Technical replicates showed around 1.3 changed clones; around 2 weeks around 15; four weeks 19. Clone count variance between approximately two-week samples rose with total template count.

To note about this clone: What it binds is unknown.

No infections or other immune events were documented during collection. The table came from immunoSEQ multiplex PCR; TCRdb's copy has only in-frame clones and leaves some out. The sample holds approximately 120,000 clones; about four fifths are singletons and the top ten take about 3.1%. This clonotype was obtained from a person between 18 and 70 years old in good health. The sequencing input was blood.

CDR3 nucleotides: TGTGCCAGCAGCTCCCAGGGGAGTGAAGCTTTCTTT. Translating it yields CASSSQGSEAFF. The rearrangement links TRBV5-4 to TRBJ1-1, with a possible D match to TRBD1 (6 bases). Trimming took off 3 bases at V and 7 bases at J, with 10 bases between the two ends. The CDR3 runs to 12 residues. Per the germline V gene, CDR1 is SGHNT and CDR2 is YYREEE (reference sequence). Using reference TRBV5-4 and TRBJ1-1 for the parts outside the CDR3, the full variable domain is ETGVTQSPTHLIKTRGQQVTLRCSSQSGHNTVSWYQQALGQGPQFIFQYYREEENGRGNFPPRFSGLQFPNYSSELNVNALELDDSALYLCASSSQGSEAFFGQGTRLTVV.